This T cell receptor beta chain was obtained from a study of blood T cell repertoires in COVID-19. Sequencing was performed with immunoSEQ multiplex PCR; in TCRdb, only in-frame clones are kept and a portion is missing. The sample lists about 94,000 clones, approximately 84% occurring once. This clonotype originated in a man aged 60-69 years with acute or convalescent COVID-19. Sequences were obtained from peripheral blood.

CDR3 region: CASSPGDTEAFF. CDR3 nucleotide sequence: TGTGCCAGCAGCCCGGGTGACACTGAAGCTTTCTTT. The chain carries TRBV7-9 and TRBJ1-1; D is unclear. The CDR3 length is 12 residues. Germline CDR1 SEHNR, CDR2 FQNEAQ (reference sequence). The V gene lost 5 bases and the J gene lost 3 bases, with 7 bases spanning the gap.